The 22 T cell receptor beta chains listed next were all sequenced from one sample in a study of Ad26.COV2.S vaccination and SARS-CoV-2 variants. Sequencing used immunoSEQ multiplex PCR; TCRdb keeps in-frame clones, though not all of them. The sample holds roughly 350,000 clones; around 89% are singletons and the top ten take roughly 4.8%. The treatment: approximately 18 received Ad26.COV2.S at low or high dose, single or two shots; roughly five received placebo; per-sample allocation not given. Samples were taken on day 63 after the first vaccine or placebo injection. Specimen: peripheral blood, collected in a trial of Ad26.COV2.S vaccine versus placebo. The origin of the receptors is a person aged 18-65 years who received the Ad26.COV2.S COVID-19 vaccine or a placebo.

The chain uses TRBV9 and TRBJ1-2, with D unresolved. Germline values: CDR1 SGDLS, CDR2 YYNGEE. The V gene lost 0 bases and the J gene lost 1 base, with 7 bases spanning the gap. This CDR3 comprises 14 residues. CDR3 amino acids: CASSVGEVNYGYTF. The DNA of the CDR3 is TGTGCCAGCAGCGTAGGGGAAGTTAACTATGGCTACACCTTC. The whole variable domain, filled in from reference TRBV9 and TRBJ1-2, reads DSGVTQTPKHLITATGQRVTLRCSPRSGDLSVYWYQQSLDQGLQFLIQYYNGEERAKGNILERFSAQQFPDLHSELNLSSLELGDSALYFCASSVGEVNYGYTFGSGTRLTVV.

This rearrangement joins TRBV7-9 to TRBJ2-2; 9 bases match TRBD1. The ends lost 2 bases at V and 3 bases at J; junction bases unmatched: 1. The germline V gene has CDR1 SEHNR and CDR2 FQNEAQ (reference sequence). The CDR3 has 15 amino acids. The CDR3 DNA sequence: TGTGCCAGCAGCTTATGGACAGGGGACACCGGGGAGCTGTTTTTT. It is translated as CASSLWTGDTGELFF. Looking up the rest from reference TRBV7-9 and TRBJ2-2 gives the full variable domain: DTGVSQNPRHKITKRGQNVTFRCDPISEHNRLYWYRQTLGQGPEFLTYFQNEAQLEKSRLLSDRFSAERPKGSFSTLEIQRTEQGDSAMYLCASSLWTGDTGELFFGEGSRLTVL.

The genes are TRBV28 and TRBJ1-2, with 7 bases that match TRBD1. V shed 6 bases and J 10 bases; nucleotides not matched to a gene: 11. CDR3 length equals 13 residues. The germline CDR1 and CDR2 sequences are MDHEN and SYDVKM. CDR3 nucleotide sequence: TGTGCCAGCAGGACGGGGACAGCTTCAGACTACACCTTC. Its protein product is CASRTGTASDYTF.

In its sample, this clone was seen once. V usage is TRBV5-8 and J usage is TRBJ2-2, with D possibly matching TRBD2 (5 bases). The V gene's germline CDR1 is SGHTS and CDR2 YDEGEE. V lost 5 bases and J lost 2, with 13 bases in between. There are 15 residues in the CDR3. The CDR3 reads CASRQPGLNTGELFF. The CDR3 coding sequence is TGTGCCAGCAGGCAACCGGGGTTAAACACCGGGGAGCTGTTTTTT.

This clone has a single count. The J gene is TRBJ1-6, the V gene TRBV6-5; the D is unclear. This CDR3 is 13 amino acids long. Germline CDR1 is MNHEY and CDR2 is SVGAGI. V was shortened by 10 bases and J by 7 bases, with 14 bases between the two germline ends. This chain's CDR3 is CAIQATSNSPLHF. The CDR3 DNA reads as TGTGCCATCCAAGCAACCTCGAATTCACCCCTCCACTTT.

The chain is built from TRBV7-2 and TRBJ2-3; D call uncertain. The CDR3 runs 12 residues. V was clipped by 3 bases and J by 4 bases, with 5 bases between them. Germline V gives CDR1 SGHTA, CDR2 FQGNSA. The CDR3 nucleotides read TGTGCCAGCAGCTTTACGTCAGATACGCAGTATTTT. Its protein product is CASSFTSDTQYF.

V gene TRBV7-8 combines with J gene TRBJ2-7; D may be TRBD1 (5 bases). The V end was cut by 2 bases, the J end by 3 bases, with 14 bases between. The CDR3 has 15 amino acids. The germline V gene has CDR1 SGHVS and CDR2 FQNEAQ. CDR3 in amino acids: CASSLFSGHYYEQYF. The CDR3 DNA reads as TGTGCCAGCAGCTTATTTAGTGGACATTACTACGAGCAGTACTTC.

The V and J genes are TRBV7-2 and TRBJ2-4; 8 bases agree with TRBD1. CDR3 length: 14 residues. The V and J ends lost 5 bases and 8 bases, in that order; junction bases with no gene match: 8. Germline CDR1 is SGHTA and CDR2 is FQGNSA. The CDR3 loop reads CASSAGTGGDIQYF. The CDR3 DNA reads as TGTGCCAGCAGCGCCGGGACAGGCGGGGACATTCAGTACTTC.

J is TRBJ1-1 and V is TRBV2; TRBD1 might be the D (6 bases). Trimming stripped 6 bases from V and 3 bases from J, with 14 bases between. Germline V lookup: CDR1 SNHLY, CDR2 FYNNEI. The CDR3 runs to 14 residues. The CDR3 here is CASRDRPPDTEAFF. CDR3 DNA: TGTGCCAGCAGAGACAGGCCTCCCGACACTGAAGCTTTCTTT.

The chain joins TRBV28 to TRBJ2-7; TRBD1 might be the D (6 bases). Trimming stripped 6 bases from V and 2 bases from J, with 20 bases between. Looked up from germline, CDR1 is MDHEN and CDR2 is SYDVKM. The CDR3 has 16 residues. This CDR3 is CASSSTGQTRAYEQYF. CDR3 coding DNA: TGTGCCAGCAGCTCCACTGGACAGACCCGAGCCTACGAGCAGTACTTC. The full variable domain, in which reference TRBV28 and TRBJ2-7 provide the parts outside the CDR3, is DVKVTQSSRYLVKRTGEKVFLECVQDMDHENMFWYRQDPGLGLRLIYFSYDVKMKEKGDIPEGYSVSREKKERFSLILESASTNQTSMYLCASSSTGQTRAYEQYFGPGTRLTVT.

This clone was seen a single time. The J gene is TRBJ1-1, the V gene TRBV3-1 (or the pseudogene TRBV3-2); D call uncertain. Germline values: CDR1 LGHDT, CDR2 YNNKEL (reference sequence). This CDR3 has 14 amino acids. V shed 6 bases and J shed 4 bases, with 15 bases lying between them. This CDR3 is CASSSGAIGTEAFF. The CDR3 DNA is TGTGCCAGCAGTTCCGGTGCGATTGGCACTGAAGCTTTCTTT.

V is TRBV4-1 and J is TRBJ1-1; D possibly corresponds to TRBD1 (5 bases). The V gene lost 1 base and the J gene lost 5 bases, with 11 bases spanning the gap. CDR3 length: 14 residues. Germline-derived CDR1 and CDR2 are MGHRA and YSYEKL. The DNA for the CDR3 is TGCGCCAGCAGCCAAGTCGACAGAGAGACTGAAGCTTTCTTT. It translates to CASSQVDRETEAFF.

This CDR3 reads CASRPTGDSNQPQHF. As DNA, the CDR3 is TGTGCCAGCAGACCGACAGGGGATAGCAATCAGCCCCAGCATTTT. The rearrangement links TRBV28 to TRBJ1-5, with TRBD1 matching over 8 bases. CDR1 and CDR2 from the germline V gene are MDHEN and SYDVKM. The J segment lost 0 bases and the V segment lost 6 bases, leaving 4 bases of the junction unmatched. The CDR3 loop spans 15 amino acids.

CDR3 protein: CASSKGTDRETQYF. The CDR3 bases are TGTGCCAGCAGTAAAGGGACAGATCGAGAGACCCAGTACTTC. The chain links TRBV27 to TRBJ2-5; 7 positions agree with TRBD1. Germline assignment: CDR1 MNHEY and CDR2 SMNVEV (reference sequence). The V gene end was trimmed by 5 bases and the J gene end by 4 bases; junction bases not matched to a gene: 7. The CDR3 runs to 14 residues.

The rearrangement links TRBV6-5 to TRBJ1-1; no definite D call. The V end lost 0 bases, the J end lost 5 bases, and 16 bases lay between the germline ends. The germline V gene has CDR1 MNHEY and CDR2 SVGAGI. The CDR3 is made up of 16 amino acids. This CDR3 reads CASSYSSAASRTEAFF. The CDR3, as DNA: TGTGCCAGCAGTTACTCAAGTGCGGCATCGAGAACTGAAGCTTTCTTT.

This clone was recorded once. V and J are TRBV7-2 and TRBJ1-6; unclear D gene. V was cut by 1 base and J by 5 bases, with 9 bases left in between. The CDR3 sequence is 15 residues long. The germline V gene encodes CDR1 SGHTA and CDR2 FQGNSA. The CDR3 loop is CASSLGGNHNSPLHF. CDR3 coding DNA: TGTGCCAGCAGCTTAGGAGGGAACCATAATTCACCCCTCCACTTT.

This rearrangement joins TRBV18 to TRBJ1-4, with D perhaps TRBD1 (6 bases). Germline CDR1 reads KGHSH; CDR2 reads LQKENI. The V end lost 1 base, the J end lost 11 bases, and 17 bases lay between the germline ends. The CDR3 is 15 amino acids. This CDR3 is CASSPQGGPTGKLFF. For the CDR3, the DNA is TGTGCCAGCTCACCACAGGGGGGGCCTACAGGGAAACTGTTTTTT.

The V and J genes are TRBV29-1 and TRBJ2-7, with 7 bases identical to TRBD1. Germline V lookup: CDR1 SQVTM, CDR2 ANQGSEA. V lost 4 bases to trimming and J lost 2 bases; unmatched junction nucleotides: 8. The CDR3 spans 14 residues. This CDR3 reads CSVGQTGSPYEQYF. The CDR3 coding sequence is TGCAGCGTTGGACAGACAGGGTCCCCCTACGAGCAGTACTTC.

The rearrangement links TRBV19 to TRBJ2-7; tentative D call: TRBD1 (8 bases). Germline V gene data show CDR1 as LNHDA and CDR2 as SQIVND (reference sequence). Trimming removed 1 base at V and 3 bases at J, with 13 bases between. The CDR3 runs 15 residues. CDR3 sequence reads: CASSIVTGEGYEQYF. CDR3 DNA sequence: TGTGCCAGTAGTATAGTGACAGGGGAGGGCTACGAGCAGTACTTC.

This clone was observed once. The chain uses TRBV5-5 and TRBJ2-3, with D perhaps given as TRBD1 or TRBD2 (5 bases each). Germline CDR1 reads SGHKS; CDR2 reads YYEKEE (reference sequence). This CDR3 spans 14 amino acids. V was cut by 0 bases and J by 4 bases, with 9 bases left in between. In DNA form, the CDR3 reads TGTGCCAGCAGCTTGGTCGGGGACGCAGATACGCAGTATTTT. Amino acids: CASSLVGDADTQYF.

The genes are TRBV7-4 and TRBJ1-5; 7 bases match TRBD1. CDR1 is SGHVT and CDR2 is SQSDAQ in the germline V gene. CDR3 size: 16 residues. The V gene end was trimmed by 2 bases and the J gene end by 2 bases; junction bases not matched to a gene: 6. CDR3 sequence reads: CASSLRQGCCNQPQHF. CDR3 sequence (DNA): TGTGCCAGCAGCTTACGACAGGGTTGTTGCAATCAGCCCCAGCATTTT.

V is TRBV2 and J is TRBJ2-7; 10 bases map to TRBD2. There are 15 residues in the CDR3. After removal of 1 base from V and 3 bases from J, the junction contained 3 bases not matched to a gene. CDR1 is SNHLY, CDR2 FYNNEI, per germline. The chain's CDR3 is CASSEDQRGGYEQYF. CDR3 sequence (DNA): TGTGCCAGCAGTGAAGACCAGCGGGGGGGCTACGAGCAGTACTTC.